This TCR beta chain was captured in a study of T cells in Graves' hyperthyroidism and ophthalmopathy. Newly diagnosed patients aged 18 to 65 had hyperthyroidism of under 2 months' duration. This clonotype was seen many times. Authors of the study amplified TCR beta CDR3 regions from RNA transcripts. First-round RT-PCR of the TCR CDR3 relied on the HTBI primer set. One entry per CDR3 protein results from TCRdb running MiXCR on the multiplex PCR reads. The top ten clones hold approximately 14% of a sample with about 400,000 distinct CDR3 sequences, around a sixth of them seen once. V dropped 3 bases and J dropped 5 bases, with 7 bases sitting between them. There are 12 residues in the CDR3. The germline V gene encodes CDR1 SGHNT and CDR2 YENEEA.

The sequence came from a woman aged 18-29 years with Graves' hyperthyroidism. Input material: blood. The chain joins TRBV11-3 to TRBJ1-1; D gene uncertain. The CDR3 loop reads CASSFTGTEAFF. The CDR3 coding sequence is TGTGCCAGCAGCTTTACGGGGACTGAAGCTTTCTTT.